A single sample is the source of the 15 T cell receptor beta chains below, sequenced in a study of T cell changes during pregnancy in multiple sclerosis. Data came from immunoSEQ multiplex PCR; TCRdb stores just in-frame clones and leaves some out. This table has 30,000 to 40,000 clones, roughly nine tenths appearing once. This material consisted of CD8+ T cells from peripheral blood mononuclear cells, taken in the second trimester of pregnancy. The receptor source for this set is a female donor with multiple sclerosis, enrolled in a pregnancy study.

The chain employs TRBV6-6 and TRBJ1-5; TRBD1 is a possible D gene (6 bases). The CDR3 is 15 amino acids. Germline-derived CDR1 and CDR2 are MNHNY and SVGAGI (reference sequence). Trimming removed 4 bases at V and 0 bases at J, with 10 bases between. DNA for the CDR3: TGTGCCAGCAGTTCGGCGGGGGCTAGCAATCAGCCCCAGCATTTT. It translates to CASSSAGASNQPQHF.

The chain employs TRBV10-2 and TRBJ2-7, with D possibly being TRBD1 (6 bases). Germline V gene lookup returns CDR1 WSHSY and CDR2 SAAADI. Trimming removed 11 bases from V and 2 bases from J, with 16 bases in between. The CDR3 loop spans 13 amino acids. The CDR3 DNA reads as TGCGCCTCAACCGACAGGCCAGCCTACGAGCAGTACTTC. Its protein product is CASTDRPAYEQYF.

The chain employs TRBV14 and TRBJ1-4, with 7 bases that match TRBD1. The CDR3 has 16 amino acids. Germline V gene data show CDR1 as SGHDN and CDR2 as FVKESK. The V segment lost 4 bases and the J segment 8 bases; nucleotides outside the gene matches: 13. DNA of the CDR3: TGTGCCAGCAGCCGCAGGACAGGCCGGCAGGAGGAAAAACTGTTTTTT. Translated, it gives CASSRRTGRQEEKLFF.

Turning to this clone: This sample includes further DNA sequences coding for the same CDR3. The V gene is TRBV28, the J gene TRBJ2-7; maybe TRBD2 (6 bases). There are 11 residues in the CDR3. Trimming removed 4 bases from V and 7 bases from J, with 8 bases in between. Germline CDR1 MDHEN, CDR2 SYDVKM. CDR3 region: CASSSGGEQYF. CDR3 DNA sequence: TGTGCCAGCAGTTCCGGAGGGGAGCAGTACTTC.

The rearrangement uses TRBV5-1 and TRBJ2-1; 8 bases agree with TRBD2. Germline values: CDR1 SGHRS, CDR2 YFSETQ. The CDR3 totals 14 residues. V gave up 6 bases and J gave up 3 bases; unmatched junction bases: 5. In DNA form, the CDR3 reads TGCGCCAGCATGGGACTAGGGCTCTACAATGAGCAGTTCTTC. Encoded protein: CASMGLGLYNEQFF. Complete variable domain (other parts from reference TRBV5-1 and TRBJ2-1): KAGVTQTPRYLIKTRGQQVTLSCSPISGHRSVSWYQQTPGQGLQFLFEYFSETQRNKGNFPGRFSGRQFSNSRSEMNVSTLELGDSALYLCASMGLGLYNEQFFGPGTRLTVL.

The chain has TRBV27 and TRBJ2-7; a possible D gene is TRBD1 (5 bases). The length of the CDR3 is 13 residues. Trimming cost V 3 bases and J 5 bases, with 11 bases left between them. The germline V gene has CDR1 MNHEY and CDR2 SMNVEV (reference sequence). CDR3 sequence reads: CASSLGRANEQYF. The CDR3 DNA reads TGTGCCAGCAGTTTGGGCAGGGCCAACGAGCAGTACTTC.

This clone was counted once. The V gene is TRBV16, the J gene TRBJ1-1; the D gene is possibly TRBD1 (6 bases). The CDR3 spans 16 residues. Per germline, CDR1 KGHSY and CDR2 FQNENV. The V and J ends lost 4 bases and 3 bases respectively, with 18 bases between them. The CDR3 region has the DNA TGTGCCAGCAGCCCATCCGGGCAGGGGATAGACACTGAAGCTTTCTTT. Translation: CASSPSGQGIDTEAFF.

This clone was counted only a few times. This chain joins TRBV5-1 and TRBJ2-1, with D uncertain. The CDR3 runs to 11 residues. V dropped 2 bases and J dropped 9 bases, with 6 bases sitting between them. The germline CDR1 and CDR2 sequences are SGHRS and YFSETQ. The CDR3 protein is CASSLNGEQFF. CDR3 nucleotide sequence: TGCGCCAGCAGCTTAAACGGTGAGCAGTTCTTC. Using reference TRBV5-1 and TRBJ2-1 for the parts outside the CDR3, the full variable domain is KAGVTQTPRYLIKTRGQQVTLSCSPISGHRSVSWYQQTPGQGLQFLFEYFSETQRNKGNFPGRFSGRQFSNSRSEMNVSTLELGDSALYLCASSLNGEQFFGPGTRLTVL.

The chain joins TRBV5-6 to TRBJ2-7; D gene ambiguous. V dropped 1 base and J dropped 6 bases, with 11 bases sitting between them. CDR3 length: 13 amino acids. Germline CDR1 is SGHDT and CDR2 is YYEEEE. Here the CDR3 DNA reads TGTGCCAGCAGCTTGATGGCTAGTAGCGAGCAGTACTTC. Encoded protein: CASSLMASSEQYF.

This clone occurred a few times. The V call is TRBV5-1, the J call TRBJ2-1; 9 bases are shared with TRBD2. V shed 4 bases and J 10 bases; nucleotides not matched to a gene: 12. The CDR3 extends over 15 amino acids. Germline-derived CDR1 and CDR2 are SGHRS and YFSETQ. The CDR3 protein is CASSEGTSTLREQFF. As DNA, the CDR3 is TGCGCCAGCAGCGAGGGGACTAGCACCCTCCGGGAGCAGTTCTTC.

This clone is categorized as medium-sized (0.01 to 0.1%). The V call is TRBV10-3, the J call TRBJ1-5; D is perhaps TRBD1 (5 bases). CDR1 is ENHRY and CDR2 is SYGVKD in the germline V gene. Trimming cost V 6 bases and J 4 bases, with 10 bases left between them. The CDR3 consists of 13 residues. As DNA, the CDR3 is TGTGCCATCAGGGACATAGGGAATCAGCCCCAGCATTTT. Protein product: CAIRDIGNQPQHF.

The V call is TRBV5-1, the J call TRBJ2-1; D is possibly TRBD2 (5 bases). Germline V CDR1 and CDR2: SGHRS, YFSETQ. CDR3 length: 17 residues. V was pared by 4 bases and J by 0 bases, with 17 bases between. The CDR3 DNA reads TGCGCCAGCAGCCTAGCTTTATACCCACTCTCCTACAATGAGCAGTTCTTC. Translating it yields CASSLALYPLSYNEQFF.

This sequence joins TRBV29-1 and TRBJ2-5, with 7 bases aligning to TRBD1. This CDR3 has 13 residues. V lost 6 bases to trimming and J lost 0 bases; unmatched junction nucleotides: 4. CDR1 and CDR2 (germline): SQVTM, ANQGSEA. CDR3 in amino acids: CSVAGQDQETQYF. The DNA for the CDR3 is TGCAGCGTGGCCGGACAGGACCAAGAGACCCAGTACTTC.

The chain uses TRBV27 and TRBJ1-2; D remains ambiguous. The length of the CDR3 is 11 residues. The germline V gene has CDR1 MNHEY and CDR2 SMNVEV (reference sequence). Trimming stripped 6 bases from V and 6 bases from J, with 8 bases between. In DNA, the CDR3 is TGTGCCAGCAGGGCTGTCGATGGCTACACCTTC. Translation: CASRAVDGYTF.

The V gene is TRBV4-1, the J gene TRBJ1-2, with D possibly being TRBD1 (6 bases). CDR1 is MGHRA, CDR2 YSYEKL, per germline. With 1 base removed from V and 7 bases from J, the gap between germline ends came to 19 bases. This CDR3 is 16 amino acids long. CDR3 loop: CASSQGPLGGGFGYTF. CDR3 in DNA: TGCGCCAGCAGCCAAGGCCCACTGGGGGGGGGCTTTGGCTACACCTTC.